A selection of T cell receptor beta chains follows, all from one sample in a study of blood T cells in healthy people across ages. MiXCR was run by TCRdb on the 5' RACE reads, yielding one entry per CDR3 protein. The table lists about 1,800,000 distinct CDR3 sequences, 28% of them singletons. Sequenced input: blood. Receptors originate from a woman aged 25 to 39 in good health. CDR3s include the opening cysteine and the closing phenylalanine or tryptophan. The D gene is left open where the match is weak. Size is omitted from some rows. Given values are once, few, many or a class for expanded clones.

-,many,TRBJ2-7,TRBV20-1,CSARDLANSYEQYF,TGCAGTGCTAGAGATCTAGCGAATTCCTACGAGCAGTACTTC
TRBD1,-,TRBJ1-4,TRBV18,CASSPPSGGDEKLFF,TGTGCCAGCTCACCACCGTCAGGGGGAGATGAAAAACTGTTTTTT
-,-,TRBJ2-7,TRBV27,CAGSRPPSYEQYF,TGTGCCGGCAGTCGCCCTCCTAGTTACGAGCAGTACTTC
TRBD2,-,TRBJ2-7,TRBV15,CATSRRGDYYEQYF,TGTGCCACCAGCAGGCGGGGGGACTACTACGAGCAGTACTTC
-,-,TRBJ2-4,TRBV5-1,CASSGGISYGQYF,TGCGCCAGCAGCGGAGGGATTTCCTACGGGCAGTACTTC
-,-,TRBJ2-7,TRBV20-1,CSARVQGSNEQYF,TGCAGTGCTAGAGTACAGGGATCCAATGAGCAGTACTTC
TRBD1,-,TRBJ2-7,TRBV20-1,CSARRQGEPYEQYF,TGCAGTGCCAGAAGACAGGGGGAACCCTACGAGCAGTACTTC
TRBD1,-,TRBJ1-1,TRBV7-9,CASSPALGQGNTEAFF,TGTGCCAGCAGCCCCGCGCTTGGACAGGGGAACACTGAAGCTTTCTTT
-,once,TRBJ2-7,TRBV11-2,CASSDGYYEQYF,TGTGCCAGCTCGGACGGCTACTACGAGCAGTACTTC
TRBD2,-,TRBJ2-5,TRBV20-1,CSAYSSGGYQETQYF,TGCAGTGCCTATTCTAGCGGGGGGTACCAAGAGACCCAGTACTTC
-,few,TRBJ2-1,TRBV5-6,CASSLNMGPNEQFF,TGTGCCAGCAGCTTGAATATGGGACCCAATGAGCAGTTCTTC
-,-,TRBJ2-1,TRBV24-1,CATSDPSGGEQFF,TGTGCCACCAGTGATCCCTCGGGCGGGGAGCAGTTCTTC
-,-,TRBJ1-1,TRBV7-2,CARSPRSSLNTEAFF,TGTGCCAGAAGCCCCCGGTCGTCTCTGAACACTGAAGCTTTCTTT
-,-,TRBJ1-2,TRBV29-1,CSVRTGIGGYTF,TGCAGCGTTAGGACCGGAATCGGGGGCTACACCTTC
TRBD1,few,TRBJ2-7,TRBV19,CASRTGTGGDEQYF,TGTGCCAGTAGAACCGGGACAGGGGGCGACGAGCAGTACTTC
TRBD1,few,TRBJ1-2,TRBV6-6,CASSSLTGGVNGYTF,TGTGCCAGCAGTTCTTTGACAGGGGGCGTTAATGGCTACACCTTC
TRBD1,-,TRBJ1-1,TRBV10-3,CAISPGTGWAEAFF,TGTGCCATCAGTCCCGGGACAGGGTGGGCTGAAGCTTTCTTT
-,few,TRBJ2-6,TRBV5-1,CASSLDLVFSGANVLTF,TGCGCCAGCAGCTTGGATTTGGTTTTCTCTGGGGCCAACGTCCTGACTTTC
-,few,TRBJ2-6,TRBV28,CASSKNSGANVLTF,TGTGCCAGCAGCAAGAATTCTGGGGCCAACGTCCTGACTTTC
TRBD1,-,TRBJ1-4,TRBV3-1,CASSQGDRATNEKLFF,TGTGCCAGCAGCCAAGGGGACAGGGCAACTAATGAAAAACTGTTTTTT
-,many,TRBJ1-2,TRBV21-1,CADLERGTEPYGYTF,TGTGCCGACTTGGAGAGAGGGACGGAGCCTTATGGCTACACCTTC
TRBD1,-,TRBJ2-7,TRBV28,CASNIDGTDRYEQYF,TGTGCCAGCAATATAGACGGGACAGATCGTTACGAGCAGTACTTC
-,few,TRBJ2-2,TRBV5-1,CASSSSGQVNTGELFF,TGCGCCAGCAGTTCCAGCGGGCAGGTGAACACCGGGGAGCTGTTTTTT
-,few,TRBJ2-1,TRBV6-1,CASSEQGPRDEQFF,TGTGCCAGCAGTGAACAGGGCCCACGGGATGAGCAGTTCTTC
TRBD2,-,TRBJ2-7,TRBV7-2,CASSLAGLAVASEQYF,TGTGCCAGCAGCTTAGCGGGACTAGCGGTAGCTAGCGAGCAGTACTTC
-,many,TRBJ2-7,TRBV10-2,CASSDAGREQYF,TGCGCCAGCAGTGATGCGGGGCGCGAGCAGTACTTC
TRBD2,-,TRBJ2-7,TRBV7-6,CASSLGPAGVSSYEQYF,TGTGCCAGCAGCTTAGGCCCAGCGGGGGTTTCCTCCTACGAGCAGTACTTC
TRBD2,-,TRBJ2-1,TRBV18,CAGSPREYAYNEQFF,TGTGCCGGCTCACCGCGGGAGTATGCCTACAATGAGCAGTTCTTC
TRBD1,few,TRBJ1-4,TRBV5-1,CASSSSGGDNEKLFF,TGCGCCAGCAGCTCCTCAGGGGGCGATAATGAAAAACTGTTTTTT